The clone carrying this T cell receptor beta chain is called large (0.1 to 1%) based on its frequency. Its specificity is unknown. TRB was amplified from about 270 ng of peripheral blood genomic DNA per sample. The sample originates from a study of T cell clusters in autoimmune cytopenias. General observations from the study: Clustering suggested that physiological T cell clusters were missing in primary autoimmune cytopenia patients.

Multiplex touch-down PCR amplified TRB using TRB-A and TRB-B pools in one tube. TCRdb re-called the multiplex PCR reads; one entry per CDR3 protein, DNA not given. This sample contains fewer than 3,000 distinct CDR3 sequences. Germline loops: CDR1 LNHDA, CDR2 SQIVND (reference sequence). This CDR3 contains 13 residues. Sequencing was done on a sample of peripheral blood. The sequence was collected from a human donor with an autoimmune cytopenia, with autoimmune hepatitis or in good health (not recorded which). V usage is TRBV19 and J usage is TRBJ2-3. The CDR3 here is CASSQFGGDTQYF.